The following is a T cell receptor beta chain sequence with its context. Its target is unknown. This record belongs to a study of cytomegalovirus exposure and HLA in healthy donors. The study's findings and limits: In most subjects, TCR beta sequences reportedly gave accurate predictions of HLA-A and HLA-B alleles. Under in vitro conditions, a few CMV-associated chains were confirmed as specific for CMV antigens. TCR beta chain V- and J-gene trimming was linked, in a later analysis, to a missense variant in DCLRE1C. Upon later analysis, HLA-associated TCR beta chains proved more clonally expanded than other, equally common chains.

Germline-derived CDR1 and CDR2 are PRHDT and FYEKMQ (reference sequence). This CDR3 spans 15 amino acids. 13 Jbeta primers and 60 Vbeta primers were used for the PCR. Sequencing used immunoSEQ multiplex PCR; TCRdb keeps in-frame clones, though not all of them. The sample has some 210,000 clones; approximately 82% are singletons. The sequence came from a woman aged 45-59 years in good health and CMV-seropositive. The chain recombines TRBV13 with TRBJ2-5; D perhaps matches TRBD1 (6 bases). The last part of the DNA fits TRBJ2-7 better; the J call may be wrong. Sequencing input: PBMCs. CDR3 bases: TGTGCCAGCATCCGCAGGGGCCAATTCTCCTACGAGCAGTACTTC. It encodes CASIRRGQFSYEQYF.